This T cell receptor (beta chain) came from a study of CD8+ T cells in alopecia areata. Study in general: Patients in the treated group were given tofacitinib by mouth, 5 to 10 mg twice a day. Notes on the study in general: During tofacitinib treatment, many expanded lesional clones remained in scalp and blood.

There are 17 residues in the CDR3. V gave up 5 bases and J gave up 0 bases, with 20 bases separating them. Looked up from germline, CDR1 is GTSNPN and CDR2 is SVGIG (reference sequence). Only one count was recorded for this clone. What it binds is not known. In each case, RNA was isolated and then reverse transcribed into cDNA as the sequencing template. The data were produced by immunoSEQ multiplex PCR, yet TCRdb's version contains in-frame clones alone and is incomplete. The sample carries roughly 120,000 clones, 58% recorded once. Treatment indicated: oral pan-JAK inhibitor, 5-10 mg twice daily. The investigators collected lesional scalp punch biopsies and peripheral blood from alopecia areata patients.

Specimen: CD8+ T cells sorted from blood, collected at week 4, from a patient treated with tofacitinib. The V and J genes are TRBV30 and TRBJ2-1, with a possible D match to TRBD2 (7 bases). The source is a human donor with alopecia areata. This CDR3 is CAWDGGEGVSSYNEQFF. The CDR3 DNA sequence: TGTGCCTGGGATGGAGGGGAGGGGGTAAGCTCCTACAATGAGCAGTTCTTC.